The 11 T cell receptor beta chains presented below share a single source sample, sequenced in a study of blood T cell repertoires in COVID-19. Libraries were prepared by immunoSEQ multiplex PCR; TCRdb keeps only in-frame clonotypes and omits some of them. The table has 98,000 or so clones, approximately 80% seen once. Material: peripheral blood. The receptors derive from a woman of 80 years or more with active or convalescent COVID-19.

This clone was counted once. The chain employs TRBV6-5 and TRBJ2-7, with 7 bases that match TRBD1. This CDR3 has 15 amino acids. The V and J ends lost 0 bases and 5 bases, in that order; junction bases with no gene match: 7. The V gene's germline CDR1 is MNHEY and CDR2 SVGAGI. The CDR3 bases are TGTGCCAGCAGTTACTCCCGGACAGGAAGTGACGAGCAGTACTTC. Its protein is CASSYSRTGSDEQYF.

The chain employs TRBV4-1 and TRBJ1-1; D remains ambiguous. This CDR3 contains 12 residues. Trimming removed 4 bases from V and 1 base from J, with 4 bases in between. Germline V CDR1 and CDR2: MGHRA, YSYEKL. CDR3 nucleotides: TGCGCCAGCAGCCGACAGAACACTGAAGCTTTCTTT. Its translation: CASSRQNTEAFF.

This chain joins TRBV5-5 and TRBJ2-6, with a possible D match to TRBD1 (5 bases). Germline values: CDR1 SGHKS, CDR2 YYEKEE (reference sequence). Trimming removed 1 base at V and 4 bases at J, with 12 bases between. The CDR3 extends over 16 amino acids. CDR3 DNA: TGTGCCAGCAGCTTGCAGGGCCTGTCAGGGGCCAACGTCCTGACTTTC. Protein: CASSLQGLSGANVLTF.

The rearrangement links TRBV6-5 to TRBJ2-1; TRBD2 is a possible D gene (5 bases). The CDR3 extends over 14 amino acids. Per germline, CDR1 MNHEY and CDR2 SVGAGI. The germline V and J ends were trimmed by 0 bases and 9 bases, with 12 bases remaining between them. The CDR3 DNA is TGTGCCAGCAGTTACTCTATGGGGAGTTTTGAGCAGTTCTTC. Translating it yields CASSYSMGSFEQFF.

This chain connects TRBV11-3 to TRBJ2-2, with 8 bases identical to TRBD2. The CDR3 has 16 amino acids. Per germline, CDR1 SGHNT and CDR2 YENEEA. J lost 2 bases, V lost 5 bases, and 7 bases had no gene match. The DNA of the CDR3 is TGTGCCAGCAGCCCCGGGGGGGCATTAAACACCGGGGAGCTGTTTTTT. This translates into CASSPGGALNTGELFF. Full variable domain (outside the CDR3, taken from reference TRBV11-3 and TRBJ2-2): EAGVVQSPRYKIIEKKQPVAFWCNPISGHNTLYWYLQNLGQGPELLIRYENEEAVDDSQLPKDRFSAERLKGVDSTLKIQPAELGDSAVYLCASSPGGALNTGELFFGEGSRLTVL.

The rearrangement uses TRBV27 and TRBJ2-5, with D tentatively TRBD1 (5 bases). Germline values: CDR1 MNHEY, CDR2 SMNVEV (reference sequence). This CDR3 region has 16 residues. Between the trimmed V and J ends, which lost 4 bases and 0 bases, there was a span of 15 bases. DNA of the CDR3: TGTGCCAGCAGTTCACCAGGTTCAGGGTACCAAGAGACCCAGTACTTC. It yields the protein CASSSPGSGYQETQYF.

This clone was detected once. The J gene is TRBJ2-1, the V gene TRBV30; D is perhaps TRBD1 (6 bases). This CDR3 is 15 amino acids long. With 1 base removed from V and 6 bases from J, the gap between germline ends came to 16 bases. Germline CDR1 is GTSNPN and CDR2 is SVGIG (reference sequence). This CDR3 reads CAWSGTRGGINEQFF. The DNA of the CDR3 is TGTGCCTGGAGTGGTACACGAGGGGGAATCAATGAGCAGTTCTTC.

Of note for this clone: At one of its ends the junction is not consistent with the germline gene, which may arise from a read error. The chain combines TRBV7-7 with TRBJ2-2; D is undetermined. Germline CDR1 SSHAT, CDR2 FNYEAQ (reference sequence). The CDR3 consists of 16 residues. The CDR3 region is CASSFAASSGTGELFF. The CDR3 nucleotides read TGTGCTAGCAGCTTTGCGGCGTCCTCTGGAACCGGGGAGCTGTTTTTT.

The chain recombines TRBV5-6 with TRBJ1-2, with TRBD1 matching over 8 bases. This CDR3 spans 14 amino acids. The junction had 7 bases not matched to a gene; V was cut back by 2 bases and J by 7 bases. Germline V gene sequence: CDR1 SGHDT, CDR2 YYEEEE. CDR3: CASSFQGAQIGYTF. CDR3 coding DNA: TGTGCCAGCAGCTTTCAGGGGGCGCAGATTGGCTACACCTTC.

This clone appeared once. The chain recombines TRBV14 with TRBJ1-1; weak D call: TRBD1 (6 bases). This CDR3 spans 13 amino acids. Germline CDR1 is SGHDN and CDR2 is FVKESK. V dropped 2 bases and J dropped 5 bases, with 9 bases sitting between them. DNA of the CDR3: TGTGCCAGCAGCCAAAACAGGGCGACTGAAGCTTTCTTT. Translation gives CASSQNRATEAFF. The full variable domain, completed using reference TRBV14 and TRBJ1-1, is EAGVTQFPSHSVIEKGQTVTLRCDPISGHDNLYWYRRVMGKEIKFLLHFVKESKQDESGMPNNRFLAERTGGTYSTLKVQPAELEDSGVYFCASSQNRATEAFFGQGTRLTVV.

In this sample, this clone is medium-sized. The chain combines TRBV5-6 with TRBJ1-1; no clear D gene. The length of the CDR3 is 14 residues. Deletions cut 1 base from V and 1 base from J, with 8 bases between. Per germline, CDR1 SGHDT and CDR2 YYEEEE. The chain's CDR3 is CASSLFQKNTEAFF. In nucleotides, the CDR3 is TGTGCCAGCAGCTTGTTCCAGAAGAACACTGAAGCTTTCTTT.